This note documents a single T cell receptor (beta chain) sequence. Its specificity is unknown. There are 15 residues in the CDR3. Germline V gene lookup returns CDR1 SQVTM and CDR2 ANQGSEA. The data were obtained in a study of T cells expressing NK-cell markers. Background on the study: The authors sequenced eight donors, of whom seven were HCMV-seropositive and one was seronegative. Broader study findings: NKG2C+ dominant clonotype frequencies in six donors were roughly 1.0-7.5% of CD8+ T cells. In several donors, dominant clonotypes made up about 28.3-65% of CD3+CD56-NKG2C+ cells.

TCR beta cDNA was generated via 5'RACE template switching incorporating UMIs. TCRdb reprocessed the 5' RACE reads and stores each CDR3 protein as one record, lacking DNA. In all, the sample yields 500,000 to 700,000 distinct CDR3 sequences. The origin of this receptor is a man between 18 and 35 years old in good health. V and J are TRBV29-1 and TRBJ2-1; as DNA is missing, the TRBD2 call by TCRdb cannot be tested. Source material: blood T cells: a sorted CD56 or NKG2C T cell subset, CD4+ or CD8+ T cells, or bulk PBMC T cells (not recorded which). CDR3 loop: CSEAASGSSYNEQFF.